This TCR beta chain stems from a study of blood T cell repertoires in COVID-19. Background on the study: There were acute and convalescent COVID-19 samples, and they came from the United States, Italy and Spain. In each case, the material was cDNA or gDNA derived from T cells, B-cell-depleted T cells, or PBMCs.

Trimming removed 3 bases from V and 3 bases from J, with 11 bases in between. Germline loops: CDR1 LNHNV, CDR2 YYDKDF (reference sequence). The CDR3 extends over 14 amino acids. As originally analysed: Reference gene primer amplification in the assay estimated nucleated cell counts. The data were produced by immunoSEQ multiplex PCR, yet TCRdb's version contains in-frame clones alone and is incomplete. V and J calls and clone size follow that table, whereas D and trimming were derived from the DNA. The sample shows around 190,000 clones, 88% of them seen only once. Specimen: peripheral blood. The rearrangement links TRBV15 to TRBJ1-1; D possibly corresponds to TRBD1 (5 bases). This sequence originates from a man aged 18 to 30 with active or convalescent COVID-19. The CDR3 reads CATSSGGEDTEAFF. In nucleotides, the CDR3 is TGTGCCACCAGCAGTGGGGGGGAGGACACTGAAGCTTTCTTT.